The text below deals with one TCR beta chain. These data are taken from a study of shared clonotypes between healthy human individuals. CDR1 is SEHNR, CDR2 FQNEAQ, per germline (reference sequence). This CDR3 region has 15 residues. V was cut by 3 bases and J by 5 bases, with 16 bases left in between. Terminally differentiated effector memory CD45RA+ cells were left out of the naive CD8 fraction, which was CD45RO-negative and positively selected for CCR7. Measured with immunoSEQ multiplex PCR; TCRdb has only the in-frame clones, and not every one. Found here are 750,000 to 1,000,000 clones, over 90% of them singletons; the top ten hold more than 20%.

The chain recombines TRBV7-9 with TRBJ2-5; a weak D match, TRBD1 (6 bases). The clonotype was recovered from a young man in good health. The sequenced material came from naive CD8+ T cells sorted from blood. The CDR3 is CASSLRGQTRETQYF. The DNA for the CDR3 is TGTGCCAGCAGCTTGAGGGGACAAACGAGGGAGACCCAGTACTTC.